The 28 T cell receptor beta chains reported below all come from one sample, sequenced in a study of blood T cell repertoires in COVID-19. Sequenced by immunoSEQ multiplex PCR; TCRdb stores in-frame clones only, minus some. The profile covers about 200,000 clones, with approximately 84% appearing a single time and approximately 4.8% taken by the ten largest. The sample was peripheral blood. The receptors originated from a man aged 50 or older with acute or convalescent COVID-19.

This clone was counted a single time. The rearrangement uses TRBV7-9 and TRBJ1-4; D may be TRBD1 (5 bases). CDR1 is SEHNR, CDR2 FQNEAQ, per germline (reference sequence). CDR3 length: 15 residues. Trimming shortened V by 3 bases and J by 3 bases, and 11 bases separated the two germline ends. The CDR3 bases are TGTGCCAGCAGCTTTTCAACAGGATCTAATGAAAAACTGTTTTTT. Translating gives CASSFSTGSNEKLFF.

V usage is TRBV24-1 and J usage is TRBJ1-1; 10 bases match TRBD1. There are 16 residues in the CDR3. Germline trimming cut 4 bases from V and 4 bases from J; bases unmatched to any gene: 8. Per germline, CDR1 KGHDR and CDR2 SFDVKD. The CDR3 loop reads CATSDAGQGDGTEAFF. The CDR3 coding sequence is TGTGCCACCAGTGACGCTGGACAGGGGGATGGCACTGAAGCTTTCTTT.

The CDR3 reads CASSPQGAGYNEQFF. CDR3 nucleotides: TGTGCCAGCTCACCACAGGGGGCCGGATACAATGAGCAGTTCTTC. The V call is TRBV18, the J call TRBJ2-1; 7 nucleotides match TRBD1. The length of the CDR3 is 15 residues. Germline V gene data show CDR1 as KGHSH and CDR2 as LQKENI. The V and J ends lost 1 base and 4 bases, in that order; junction bases with no gene match: 4.

The rearrangement links TRBV5-1 to TRBJ1-2; D might be TRBD1 (6 bases). In germline, CDR1 is SGHRS, CDR2 YFSETQ. The CDR3 sequence is 14 residues long. V lost 0 bases to trimming and J lost 7 bases, with 13 bases between them. The CDR3 DNA reads TGCGCCAGCAGCTTGGAGGGCAGGGGAGCTGGCTACACCTTC. Translation: CASSLEGRGAGYTF.

The CDR3 DNA is TGTGCCAGTAGGAGGTCCTTGGTGGAAGGCTCCTACGAGCAGTACTTC. It codes for CASRRSLVEGSYEQYF. The chain combines TRBV19 with TRBJ2-7; D not certain. This CDR3 is built from 16 residues. V gave up 6 bases and J gave up 0 bases, with 18 bases separating them. The germline gives CDR1 LNHDA, CDR2 SQIVND (reference sequence).

This chain uses TRBV5-4 with TRBJ2-1; 9 positions agree with TRBD1. With 0 bases clipped from V and 7 bases from J, the junction kept 11 bases outside the gene matches. CDR1 and CDR2 (germline): SGHNT, YYREEE (reference sequence). The length of the CDR3 is 17 residues. In nucleotides, the CDR3 is TGTGCCAGCAGCTTGGCGTCGTACAGGGGGCGTTGGAATGAGCAGTTCTTC. This codes for CASSLASYRGRWNEQFF.

Ten or more counts support this clone. The chain links TRBV7-9 to TRBJ1-5; TRBD1 aligns across 8 bases. V gave up 2 bases and J gave up 5 bases; unmatched junction bases: 2. Looked up from germline, CDR1 is SEHNR and CDR2 is FQNEAQ (reference sequence). This CDR3 has 14 amino acids. CDR3 region: CASSLSGGDQPQHF. In nucleotides, the CDR3 is TGTGCCAGCAGCTTATCAGGGGGCGATCAGCCCCAGCATTTT.

V usage is TRBV30 and J usage is TRBJ1-2; the D gene is possibly TRBD1 (5 bases). The germline V and J ends were trimmed by 3 bases and 0 bases, with 17 bases remaining between them. Germline CDR1 reads GTSNPN; CDR2 reads SVGIG (reference sequence). The CDR3 has 16 residues. For the CDR3, the DNA is TGTGCCTGGAGGGGAAGAAGGGGTGAAGCTAACTATGGCTACACCTTC. Encoded protein: CAWRGRRGEANYGYTF.

The chain combines TRBV19 with TRBJ1-4; unclear D gene. In germline, CDR1 is LNHDA, CDR2 SQIVND (reference sequence). The CDR3 has 14 residues. Trimming took 8 bases from V and 0 from J, leaving 10 bases between them. The CDR3 sequence: CASGLGATNEKLFF. CDR3 DNA sequence: TGTGCCAGTGGCTTGGGAGCAACTAATGAAAAACTGTTTTTT.

This clone has only a few counts. This chain uses TRBV6-5 with TRBJ1-4; 8 bases match TRBD1. V lost 0 bases, J lost 6 bases, and 3 bases stayed unmatched. The germline V gene has CDR1 MNHEY and CDR2 SVGAGI. The CDR3 extends over 15 amino acids. This CDR3 is CASSYSGTGHEKLFF. CDR3 coding DNA: TGTGCCAGCAGTTACTCTGGGACAGGCCATGAAAAACTGTTTTTT.

This clone was picked up one time. V and J are TRBV18 and TRBJ2-2; 8 nucleotides agree with TRBD1. V dropped 2 bases and J dropped 3; count of bases not matched to a gene: 5. The CDR3 loop spans 16 amino acids. Germline lookup yields CDR1 KGHSH and CDR2 LQKENI. The CDR3 region is CASSPAGGGYTGELFF. The CDR3 DNA reads TGTGCCAGCTCACCAGCAGGGGGCGGTTACACCGGGGAGCTGTTTTTT.

V and J are TRBV2 and TRBJ1-5; D possibly corresponds to TRBD1 (5 bases). Germline CDR1 reads SNHLY; CDR2 reads FYNNEI. The CDR3 has 15 residues. Trimming removed 6 bases from V and 3 bases from J, with 15 bases in between. In DNA form, the CDR3 reads TGTGCCAGCAGGACGGACATCGCCTTCAATCAGCCCCAGCATTTT. Translating it yields CASRTDIAFNQPQHF.

The chain uses TRBV28 and TRBJ1-6; D might be TRBD1 (6 bases). The ends were cut back, 8 bases at V and 8 bases at J, with 16 bases in the middle. This CDR3 has 14 residues. Germline CDR1 reads MDHEN; CDR2 reads SYDVKM. For the CDR3, the DNA is TGTGCCAGCCGATCCGGACAGCCGGATTCACCCCTCCACTTT. Its protein is CASRSGQPDSPLHF.

This clone is a singleton in its sample. The V and J genes are TRBV5-1 and TRBJ1-1; TRBD1 aligns across 9 bases. With 3 bases clipped from V and 5 bases from J, the junction kept 11 bases outside the gene matches. The CDR3 consists of 16 residues. CDR1 SGHRS and CDR2 YFSETQ come from the germline V gene. The CDR3 sequence: CASSSWTGDLGTEAFF. The CDR3 coding sequence is TGCGCCAGCAGCTCGTGGACAGGGGATCTAGGGACTGAAGCTTTCTTT.

The table lists this clone with a few counts. The V call is TRBV18, the J call TRBJ2-2; TRBD1 might be the D (7 bases). This CDR3 spans 16 amino acids. The germline gives CDR1 KGHSH, CDR2 LQKENI. V was clipped by 0 bases and J by 5 bases, with 13 bases between them. For the CDR3, the DNA is TGTGCCAGCTCACCACCGAGCAGGGGGGATACCGGGGAGCTGTTTTTT. The encoded protein is CASSPPSRGDTGELFF.

The chain recombines TRBV5-1 with TRBJ2-1, with a tentative D call TRBD1 (6 bases). The CDR3 consists of 15 residues. From germline, CDR1 is SGHRS and CDR2 YFSETQ. Trimming cost V 0 bases and J 7 bases, with 14 bases left between them. The CDR3 is CASSLEGGTGNEQFF. The CDR3, as DNA: TGCGCCAGCAGCTTGGAAGGGGGAACTGGGAATGAGCAGTTCTTC.

The chain joins TRBV10-3 to TRBJ1-1; D not resolved. With 0 bases removed from V and 4 bases from J, the gap between germline ends came to 6 bases. Germline V gene sequence: CDR1 ENHRY, CDR2 SYGVKD. This CDR3 has 13 amino acids. CDR3 sequence: CAISESSLTEAFF. The CDR3, as DNA: TGTGCCATCAGTGAGTCTAGCCTCACTGAAGCTTTCTTT.

The chain couples TRBV30 to TRBJ1-4; 11 bases agree with TRBD1. Per the germline V gene, CDR1 is GTSNPN and CDR2 is SVGIG (reference sequence). The length of the CDR3 is 15 residues. V dropped 2 bases and J dropped 8; count of bases not matched to a gene: 7. The CDR3 protein is CAWSPGQGVEEKLFF. The CDR3 DNA reads TGTGCCTGGAGTCCGGGACAGGGGGTAGAGGAAAAACTGTTTTTT.

The gene calls are TRBV6-5 and TRBJ2-3, with unresolved D. CDR1 MNHEY and CDR2 SVGAGI come from the germline V gene. CDR3 length: 11 residues. V lost 5 bases and J lost 5, with 5 bases in between. DNA of the CDR3: TGTGCCAGCAGTCCATTAGATACGCAGTATTTT. Its protein product is CASSPLDTQYF.

This clone was seen only once. The chain is built from TRBV5-6 and TRBJ1-5, with D maybe TRBD1 (5 bases). The V end lost 0 bases, the J end lost 1 base, and 8 bases lay between the germline ends. The germline V gene has CDR1 SGHDT and CDR2 YYEEEE. This CDR3 region has 15 residues. The CDR3 DNA is TGTGCCAGCAGCTTGGGGAGGGGCAGCAATCAGCCCCAGCATTTT. Its translation is CASSLGRGSNQPQHF.

The V call is TRBV12-3 or TRBV12-4, the J call TRBJ1-3, with D unresolved. CDR3 length equals 13 residues. Trimming took 10 bases from V and 0 from J, leaving 10 bases between them. The CDR3 sequence is CATQDTSGNTIYF. CDR3 sequence (DNA): TGTGCCACCCAAGACACCTCTGGAAACACCATATATTTT.

CDR3 loop: CASSLTGGVYEQYF. CDR3 bases: TGCGCCAGCAGCTTGACAGGGGGCGTGTACGAGCAGTACTTC. The chain employs TRBV5-1 and TRBJ2-7; TRBD1 agrees at 9 bases. This CDR3 contains 14 residues. Germline lookup yields CDR1 SGHRS and CDR2 YFSETQ. The V segment lost 1 base and the J segment 4 bases; nucleotides outside the gene matches: 3.

The chain employs TRBV27 and TRBJ1-2, with 7 bases identical to TRBD1. The CDR3 contains 12 residues. V gave up 6 bases and J gave up 4 bases; unmatched junction bases: 2. CDR1 MNHEY and CDR2 SMNVEV come from the germline V gene (reference sequence). The CDR3 DNA is TGTGCCAGCAGGGGGACAGTCTATGGCTACACCTTC. Its translation is CASRGTVYGYTF.

The chain recombines TRBV5-6 with TRBJ2-2; a weak D match, TRBD1 (6 bases). Germline lookup yields CDR1 SGHDT and CDR2 YYEEEE. The CDR3 is 12 amino acids. Between the trimmed V and J ends, which lost 4 bases and 7 bases, there was a span of 8 bases. The CDR3 nucleotides read TGTGCCAGCAGCAGGGACAACGGGGAGCTGTTTTTT. It translates to CASSRDNGELFF. Drawing the rest from reference TRBV5-6 and TRBJ2-2, the complete variable domain is DAGVTQSPTHLIKTRGQQVTLRCSPKSGHDTVSWYQQALGQGPQFIFQYYEEEERQRGNFPDRFSGHQFPNYSSELNVNALLLGDSALYLCASSRDNGELFFGEGSRLTVL.

Regarding this clone: Other nucleotide sequences in the sample specify the same CDR3. The chain is built from TRBV19 and TRBJ1-6; no reliable D call. The germline V and J ends were trimmed by 2 bases and 7 bases, with 6 bases remaining between them. The CDR3 consists of 13 residues. Germline V gene data show CDR1 as LNHDA and CDR2 as SQIVND (reference sequence). This chain's CDR3 is CASSITGNSPLHF. As DNA, the CDR3 is TGTGCCAGTAGTATAACGGGAAATTCACCCCTCCACTTT.

The chain has TRBV9 and TRBJ1-1; D possibly corresponds to TRBD1 (5 bases). CDR3 size: 14 residues. Between the trimmed V and J ends, which lost 6 bases and 1 base, there was a span of 13 bases. Germline lookup yields CDR1 SGDLS and CDR2 YYNGEE. DNA of the CDR3: TGTGCCAGCAAACCGGGACTCAGGAACACTGAAGCTTTCTTT. Its translation is CASKPGLRNTEAFF.

The chain carries TRBV19 and TRBJ1-1; no definite D call. Trimming took off 0 bases at V and 4 bases at J, with 9 bases between the two ends. The CDR3 sequence is 14 residues long. Germline CDR1 LNHDA, CDR2 SQIVND (reference sequence). CDR3 loop: CASSIDSLVTEAFF. The DNA of the CDR3 is TGTGCCAGTAGTATAGACAGTCTAGTCACTGAAGCTTTCTTT.

The chain joins TRBV12-3 or TRBV12-4 to TRBJ1-1; D remains unclear. CDR3 length: 13 amino acids. Trimming took 3 bases from V and 4 from J, leaving 9 bases between them. Here the CDR3 DNA reads TGTGCCAGCAGTTTTAGTGCAGGCACTGAAGCTTTCTTT. Protein sequence: CASSFSAGTEAFF.